This T cell receptor (beta chain) was retrieved from a study of CD8 T cells in Susac syndrome. TEMRA cells underwent FACS enrichment and CD8+ and CD4+ T cells underwent negative isolation. Trimming pared 11 bases from V and 3 bases from J, leaving 17 bases between. The CDR3 is made up of 14 amino acids. Germline CDR1 reads LNHDA; CDR2 reads SQIVND (reference sequence). Reverse transcription of roughly 0.5 to 1 ug RNA was performed with random hexamers. Across 54 Vbeta and 13 Jbeta, immunoSEQ multiplex PCR amplified TCR beta CDR3. From the immunoSEQ multiplex PCR reads, TCRdb called clonotypes with MiXCR, one entry per CDR3 protein. The sample has some 300,000 distinct CDR3 sequences; 85% are singletons.

The sample comprised CD8+ T cells from PBMCs. This TCR came from a human donor with multiple sclerosis. This chain joins TRBV19 and TRBJ1-5, with D maybe TRBD1 (6 bases). CDR3: CASRDNQLNQPQHF. In nucleotides, the CDR3 is TGTGCCTCCCGGGACAATCAACTCAATCAGCCCCAGCATTTT.